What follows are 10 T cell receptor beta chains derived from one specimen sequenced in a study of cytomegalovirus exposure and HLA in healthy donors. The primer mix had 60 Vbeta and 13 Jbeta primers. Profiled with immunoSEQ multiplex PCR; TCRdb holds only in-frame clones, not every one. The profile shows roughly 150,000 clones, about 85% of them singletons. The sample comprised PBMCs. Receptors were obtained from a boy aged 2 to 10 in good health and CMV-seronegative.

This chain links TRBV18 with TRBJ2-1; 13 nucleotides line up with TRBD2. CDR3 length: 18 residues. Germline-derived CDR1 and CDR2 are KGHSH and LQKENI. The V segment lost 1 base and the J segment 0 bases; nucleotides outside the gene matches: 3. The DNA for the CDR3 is TGTGCCAGCTCACCACTTCGGACTAGCGGGAGCTCCTACAATGAGCAGTTCTTC. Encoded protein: CASSPLRTSGSSYNEQFF.

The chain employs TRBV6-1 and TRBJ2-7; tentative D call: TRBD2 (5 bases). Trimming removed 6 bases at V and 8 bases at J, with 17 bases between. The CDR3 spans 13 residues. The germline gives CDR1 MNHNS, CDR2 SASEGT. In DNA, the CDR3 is TGTGCCAGCAGCCCTGCCGCGGGTCCTAAGCAGTACTTC. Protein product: CASSPAAGPKQYF.

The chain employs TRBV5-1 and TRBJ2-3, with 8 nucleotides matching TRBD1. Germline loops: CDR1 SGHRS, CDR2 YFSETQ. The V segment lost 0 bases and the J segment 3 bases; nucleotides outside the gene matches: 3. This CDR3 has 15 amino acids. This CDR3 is CASSLEQGETDTQYF. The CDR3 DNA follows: TGCGCCAGCAGCTTGGAACAGGGGGAGACAGATACGCAGTATTTT. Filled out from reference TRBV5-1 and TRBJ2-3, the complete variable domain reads KAGVTQTPRYLIKTRGQQVTLSCSPISGHRSVSWYQQTPGQGLQFLFEYFSETQRNKGNFPGRFSGRQFSNSRSEMNVSTLELGDSALYLCASSLEQGETDTQYFGPGTRLTVL.

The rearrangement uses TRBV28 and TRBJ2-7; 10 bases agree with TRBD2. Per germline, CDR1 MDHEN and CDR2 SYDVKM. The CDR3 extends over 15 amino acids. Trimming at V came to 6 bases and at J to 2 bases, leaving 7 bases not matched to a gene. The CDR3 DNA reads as TGTGCCAGCAGATCCACTAGCGGGGACCCCTACGAGCAGTACGTC. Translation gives CASRSTSGDPYEQYV.

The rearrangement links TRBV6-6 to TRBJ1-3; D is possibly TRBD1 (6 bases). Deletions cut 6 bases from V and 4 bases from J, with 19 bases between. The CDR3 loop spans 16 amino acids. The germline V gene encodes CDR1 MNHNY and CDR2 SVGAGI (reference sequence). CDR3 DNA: TGTGCCAGCAGCCGGGACATAAGAGTATCCGGAAACACCATATATTTT. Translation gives CASSRDIRVSGNTIYF.

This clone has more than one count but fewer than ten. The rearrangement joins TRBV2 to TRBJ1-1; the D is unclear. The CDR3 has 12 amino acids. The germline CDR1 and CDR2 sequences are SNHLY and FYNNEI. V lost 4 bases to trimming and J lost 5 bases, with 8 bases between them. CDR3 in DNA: TGTGCCAGCAGTGGATCTATAACTGAAGCTTTCTTT. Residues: CASSGSITEAFF.

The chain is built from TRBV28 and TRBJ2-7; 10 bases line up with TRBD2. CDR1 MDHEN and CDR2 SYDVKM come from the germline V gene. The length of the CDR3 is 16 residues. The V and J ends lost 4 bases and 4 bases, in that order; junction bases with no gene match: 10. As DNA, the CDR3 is TGTGCCAGCAGTTCTACTAGCGGGGAGGGGATGTACGAGCAGTACTTC. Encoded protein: CASSSTSGEGMYEQYF. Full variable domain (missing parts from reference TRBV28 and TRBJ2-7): DVKVTQSSRYLVKRTGEKVFLECVQDMDHENMFWYRQDPGLGLRLIYFSYDVKMKEKGDIPEGYSVSREKKERFSLILESASTNQTSMYLCASSSTSGEGMYEQYFGPGTRLTVT.

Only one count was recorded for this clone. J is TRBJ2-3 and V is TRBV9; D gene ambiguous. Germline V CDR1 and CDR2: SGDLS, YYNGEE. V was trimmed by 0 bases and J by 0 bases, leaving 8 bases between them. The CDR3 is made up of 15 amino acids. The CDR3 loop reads CASSVVSSSTDTQYF. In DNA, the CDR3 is TGTGCCAGCAGCGTAGTCTCTTCTAGCACAGATACGCAGTATTTT.

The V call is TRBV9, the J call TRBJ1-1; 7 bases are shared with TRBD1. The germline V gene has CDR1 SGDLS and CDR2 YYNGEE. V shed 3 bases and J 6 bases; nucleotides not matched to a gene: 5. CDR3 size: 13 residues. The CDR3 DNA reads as TGTGCCAGCAGCGGACAGGGCCAGGCTGAAGCTTTCTTT. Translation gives CASSGQGQAEAFF.

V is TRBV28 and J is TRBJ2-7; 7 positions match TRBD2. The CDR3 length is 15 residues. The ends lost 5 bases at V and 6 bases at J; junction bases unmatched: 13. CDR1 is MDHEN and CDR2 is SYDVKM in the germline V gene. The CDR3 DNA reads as TGTGCCAGCAGTAAATGGACTAGACTCGTCCCCGAGCAGTACTTC. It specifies CASSKWTRLVPEQYF.